One sample yielded the 29 T cell receptor beta chains listed below, sequenced in a study of T cell repertoires in cytomegalovirus infection. TCRdb used MiXCR to reprocess the reads, holding one entry per CDR3 protein. This table holds 600,000 to 800,000 distinct CDR3 sequences, 20% to 25% found once. The sequenced sample consisted of CD8+ T cells from PBMCs. The source is a human donor in good health (CMV status not recorded). Some clones in this sample may be carry-over from other donors' samples.

The CDR3 reads CASSLQGAGNEQYF. The CDR3 DNA follows: TGTGCCAGCAGTCTTCAGGGGGCTGGCAACGAGCAGTACTTC. The J gene is TRBJ2-7, the V gene TRBV27; 8 bases are shared with TRBD1. Germline V gene data show CDR1 as MNHEY and CDR2 as SMNVEV (reference sequence). The V gene end was trimmed by 5 bases and the J gene end by 5 bases; junction bases not matched to a gene: 8. CDR3 length: 14 amino acids.

With respect to this clonotype: One end of the junction is discordant with germline, which a read error may explain. The chain employs TRBV7-6 and TRBJ2-2; possible D gene TRBD2, 5 bases. The CDR3 is 12 amino acids. Per germline, CDR1 SGHVS and CDR2 FNYEAQ. The CDR3 bases are TGTGCTAGCAGCTTAGGAGCCGGGGAGCCGTTTTTT. Protein product: CASSLGAGEPFF.

The chain joins TRBV2 to TRBJ2-3, with D possibly matching TRBD2 (5 bases). The germline V gene has CDR1 SNHLY and CDR2 FYNNEI. The CDR3 has 13 amino acids. Trimming removed 6 bases at V and 3 bases at J, with 10 bases between. As DNA, the CDR3 is TGTGCCAGCAGGGGAGTGGGTACAGATACGCAGTATTTT. Translation: CASRGVGTDTQYF.

This clonotype was detected ten times or more. This rearrangement joins TRBV27 to TRBJ2-1, with TRBD2 identical over 9 bases. CDR3 length: 14 residues. In germline, CDR1 is MNHEY, CDR2 SMNVEV (reference sequence). With 8 bases clipped from V and 6 bases from J, the junction kept 8 bases outside the gene matches. The CDR3 region has the DNA TGTGCCAGCGGGGGGACTAGCAGGCCCAATGAGCAGTTCTTC. Its protein product is CASGGTSRPNEQFF.

There are a few counts of this clonotype. The chain joins TRBV7-9 to TRBJ2-7; 11 bases fit TRBD1. CDR3 length: 16 residues. The trim removed 2 bases at V and 3 bases at J, leaving 6 bases unmatched. Per germline, CDR1 SEHNR and CDR2 FQNEAQ (reference sequence). The CDR3 nucleotides read TGTGCCAGCAGCTTAACTTTCGGGACAGGGGGCTACGAGCAGTACTTC. It translates to CASSLTFGTGGYEQYF.

This clonotype was observed a handful of times. The chain couples TRBV4-2 to TRBJ1-2; D ambiguous. V was cut by 4 bases and J by 4 bases, with 16 bases left in between. The CDR3 runs to 15 residues. CDR1 is LGHNA and CDR2 is YNFKEQ in the germline V gene. The CDR3 nucleotides read TGTGCCAGCAGCCTAAAAAAGGTAGATCGCTATGGCTACACCTTC. Protein: CASSLKKVDRYGYTF.

In its sample, this clonotype was seen a few times. The V gene is TRBV20-1, the J gene TRBJ1-1; tentative D call: TRBD1 (6 bases). The germline gives CDR1 DFQATT, CDR2 SNEGSKA (reference sequence). The CDR3 covers 13 residues. V was trimmed by 2 bases and J by 2 bases, leaving 9 bases between them. The CDR3 sequence: CSARSRGNTEAFF. CDR3 sequence (DNA): TGCAGTGCTAGAAGCAGGGGAAACACTGAAGCTTTCTTT.

The CDR3 loop reads CASSRALLAGRSYEQYV. For the CDR3, the DNA is TGTGCCAGCAGTCGGGCCCTTCTAGCGGGGCGGTCCTACGAGCAGTACGTC. The rearrangement links TRBV6-2 or TRBV6-3 to TRBJ2-7, with 9 bases aligning to TRBD2. Unmatched junction bases numbered 12, after V lost 5 bases and J lost 1 base. Germline CDR1 is MNHEY and CDR2 is SVGEGT. The CDR3 consists of 17 residues.

This clonotype was recorded at least ten times. The rearrangement joins TRBV4-1 to TRBJ2-1, with 13 bases that match TRBD2. Germline CDR1 is MGHRA and CDR2 is YSYEKL. The CDR3 sequence is 15 residues long. Trimming took 4 bases from V and 9 from J; bases not matched to a gene: 6. The CDR3 coding sequence is TGCGCCAGCAGCCCTTCGACTAGCGGGGGGAGTGAGCAGTTCTTC. Residues: CASSPSTSGGSEQFF.

The chain has TRBV7-4 and TRBJ1-3; no clear D. The CDR3 sequence is 14 residues long. Germline CDR1 is SGHVT and CDR2 is SQSDAQ. Trimming stripped 5 bases from V and 1 base from J, with 9 bases between. The CDR3 sequence is CASSLSGSGNTIYF. In DNA form, the CDR3 reads TGTGCCAGCAGCCTAAGTGGTTCTGGAAACACCATATATTTT.

The rearrangement uses TRBV6-8 and TRBJ1-3; D gene uncertain. CDR1 is MNHGY and CDR2 is SAAAGT in the germline V gene. The length of the CDR3 is 14 residues. Trimming pared 5 bases from V and 0 bases from J, leaving 8 bases between. CDR3 nucleotide sequence: TGTGCCAGCAGTCCTATGGTCTCTGGAAACACCATATATTTT. It yields the protein CASSPMVSGNTIYF.

Ten or more counts support this clonotype. The genes are TRBV7-6 and TRBJ2-6; D call uncertain. This CDR3 comprises 16 residues. Trimming took 5 bases from V and 4 from J, leaving 15 bases between them. Germline CDR1 and CDR2: SGHVS and FNYEAQ. CDR3 amino acids: CASSLGVEPGANVLTF. The CDR3 DNA reads TGTGCCAGCAGCCTTGGCGTGGAGCCCGGGGCCAACGTCCTGACTTTC.

This clonotype has only a few counts. The chain has TRBV28 and TRBJ2-3; TRBD1 might be the D (6 bases). Germline-derived CDR1 and CDR2 are MDHEN and SYDVKM. Trimming pared 3 bases from V and 2 bases from J, leaving 12 bases between. The CDR3 extends over 15 amino acids. Written as DNA, the CDR3 is TGTGCCAGCAGTTTTGGGGACACATACACAGATACGCAGTATTTT. This codes for CASSFGDTYTDTQYF.

With respect to this clonotype: This sequence may be a read error, since a much larger clone differs from it by one base. J is TRBJ2-2 and V is TRBV7-6; D unresolved. Germline V CDR1 and CDR2: SGHVS, FNYEAQ. There are 13 residues in the CDR3. As DNA, the CDR3 is TGTGTCAGCAGCTTAGGAAGTACCGGGGAGCTGTTTTTT. This encodes CVSSLGSTGELFF.

Many counts were recorded for this clonotype. The CDR3 DNA follows: TGTGCCAGCAGCTCCAACCCCGAGGGCGCCACTGCTTTCTTT. This encodes CASSSNPEGATAFF. The chain has TRBV7-2 and TRBJ1-1; D is unresolved. The CDR3 contains 14 residues. Trimming took off 4 bases at V and 11 bases at J, with 20 bases between the two ends. CDR1 is SGHTA and CDR2 is FQGNSA in the germline V gene.

This clonotype was seen many times. The V gene is TRBV2, the J gene TRBJ2-6, with D unresolved. The V end lost 3 bases, the J end lost 2 bases, and 20 bases lay between the germline ends. The CDR3 spans 19 residues. Germline values: CDR1 SNHLY, CDR2 FYNNEI. For the CDR3, the DNA is TGTGCCAGCAGTGAGAGGCACCTTAAACAATCCGCTGGGGCCAACGTCCTGACTTTC. Its translation: CASSERHLKQSAGANVLTF.

V usage is TRBV20-1 and J usage is TRBJ2-3, with D possibly matching TRBD2 (5 bases). The length of the CDR3 is 11 residues. Deletions cut 6 bases from V and 8 bases from J, with 12 bases between. CDR1 is DFQATT and CDR2 is SNEGSKA in the germline V gene (reference sequence). CDR3: CSAPLRGTQYF. Written as DNA, the CDR3 is TGCAGTGCGCCCCTCCGGGGTACGCAGTATTTT.

In regard to this clonotype: A single base separates this from a much larger clone, so it may be a read error. The chain links TRBV7-6 to TRBJ1-5, with D perhaps TRBD1 (6 bases). The CDR3 sequence is 15 residues long. V dropped 2 bases and J dropped 3 bases, with 11 bases sitting between them. From germline, CDR1 is SGHVS and CDR2 FNYEAQ. The CDR3 DNA is TGTGCCAGCAGCTTACTCAAGGGGGACAATCAGCCCCAGCATTTT. Translating it yields CASSLLKGDNQPQHF.

This clonotype has just a few counts. The V gene is TRBV19, the J gene TRBJ1-1; D not certain. The CDR3 contains 16 residues. Trimming pared 4 bases from V and 3 bases from J, leaving 18 bases between. CDR1 is LNHDA and CDR2 is SQIVND in the germline V gene (reference sequence). The CDR3 nucleotides read TGTGCCAGTAGTACAAACGGCTTGGGGTTGGACACTGAAGCTTTCTTT. It specifies CASSTNGLGLDTEAFF.

The rearrangement links TRBV6-5 to TRBJ2-5; 14 nucleotides align to TRBD2. The germline V gene has CDR1 MNHEY and CDR2 SVGAGI. Trimming at V came to 6 bases and at J to 4 bases, leaving 10 bases not matched to a gene. The CDR3 contains 17 residues. This CDR3 is CASRPRLAGGGAETQYF. In DNA form, the CDR3 reads TGTGCCAGCAGGCCTAGACTAGCGGGGGGGGGGGCAGAGACCCAGTACTTC.

The table lists this clonotype with a few counts. This sequence joins TRBV5-4 and TRBJ2-3; perhaps D is TRBD1 or TRBD2 (5 bases each). CDR1 is SGHNT and CDR2 is YYREEE in the germline V gene (reference sequence). V lost 7 bases to trimming and J lost 4 bases, with 13 bases between them. The length of the CDR3 is 13 residues. As DNA, the CDR3 is TGTGCCAGCGGCTGGGGGATCGCAGATACGCAGTATTTT. Translation: CASGWGIADTQYF.

The chain links TRBV16 to TRBJ1-2; tentative D call: TRBD1 (5 bases). The CDR3 covers 13 residues. From germline, CDR1 is KGHSY and CDR2 FQNENV. Trimming shortened V by 6 bases and J by 4 bases, and 12 bases separated the two germline ends. The CDR3 loop is CASSHRKTYGYTF. CDR3 sequence (DNA): TGTGCCAGCAGTCACAGGAAAACCTATGGCTACACCTTC.

The chain combines TRBV7-6 with TRBJ2-1; possible D gene TRBD2, 6 bases. This CDR3 is 14 amino acids long. V gave up 0 bases and J gave up 8 bases, with 11 bases separating them. Germline lookup yields CDR1 SGHVS and CDR2 FNYEAQ. In nucleotides, the CDR3 is TGTGCCAGCAGCTTAGCGAGTGCGGGGCATGAGCAGTTCTTC. It codes for CASSLASAGHEQFF.

The chain recombines TRBV6-2 or TRBV6-3 with TRBJ1-2; tentative D call: TRBD1 (5 bases). The CDR3 loop spans 14 amino acids. Trimming removed 6 bases from V and 5 bases from J, with 16 bases in between. The germline V gene encodes CDR1 MNHEY and CDR2 SVGEGT. In DNA form, the CDR3 reads TGTGCCAGCAGCCCCGGGGCAGGATTTTATGGCTACACCTTC. Its translation: CASSPGAGFYGYTF.

With respect to this clonotype: A much bigger clone sits one base away, suggesting this may be a read error. The chain joins TRBV7-8 to TRBJ2-7; maybe TRBD1 (6 bases). There are 13 residues in the CDR3. Germline values: CDR1 SGHVS, CDR2 FQNEAQ. For the CDR3, the DNA is TGTGCCATCAGCTTAAGGGGGACCCCCGAGCAGTACGTC. Protein sequence: CAISLRGTPEQYV.

As to this clonotype: Germline and junction disagree at one end, which may indicate a read error. This rearrangement joins TRBV7-9 to TRBJ2-1; the D gene is possibly TRBD1 (5 bases). Germline values: CDR1 SEHNR, CDR2 FQNEAQ (reference sequence). CDR3 length: 13 residues. CDR3 loop: CVSSPGHSDEQFF. In DNA, the CDR3 is TGTGTCAGCAGCCCCGGACATTCCGATGAGCAGTTCTTC.

This clonotype was observed a handful of times. The rearrangement joins TRBV25-1 to TRBJ2-1; 8 bases are a match to TRBD1. V was pared by 0 bases and J by 10 bases, with 11 bases of the junction left unmatched. This CDR3 is built from 16 residues. The germline gives CDR1 MGHDK, CDR2 SYGVNS. The CDR3 loop reads CASSEYSRDRIWEQFF. As DNA, the CDR3 is TGTGCCAGCAGTGAATACAGCCGGGACAGGATTTGGGAGCAGTTCTTC.

The chain's CDR3 is CASSSSPYRTRYSNQPQHF. CDR3 in DNA: TGTGCCAGCAGTTCATCCCCTTACCGGACACGTTATAGCAATCAGCCCCAGCATTTT. This chain uses TRBV28 with TRBJ1-5; tentatively, D is TRBD1 (5 bases). V gave up 4 bases and J gave up 0 bases, with 22 bases separating them. The CDR3 spans 19 residues. CDR1 is MDHEN and CDR2 is SYDVKM in the germline V gene.

This clonotype was counted only a few times. J is TRBJ2-7 and V is TRBV20-1; TRBD1 might be the D (5 bases). CDR1 is DFQATT, CDR2 SNEGSKA, per germline (reference sequence). The CDR3 consists of 13 residues. V dropped 3 bases and J dropped 0 bases, with 9 bases sitting between them. Written as DNA, the CDR3 is TGCAGTGCTAGGGACACCAGCTCCTACGAGCAGTACGTC. It translates to CSARDTSSYEQYV.